Following are 16 T cell receptor beta chains from one sample sequenced in a study of PD-1 blockade in mismatch repair-deficient tumors. Assay: immunoSEQ multiplex PCR; the TCRdb copy retains only in-frame clones and omits some. The sample comprises about 21,000 clones, almost 85% of which are singletons, and 17% rests with the top ten. Sequences were derived from peripheral blood, sampled 2 weeks after starting pembrolizumab. The receptors were sampled from an adult with mismatch repair-deficient cancer.

This clone has more than one count but fewer than ten. The chain is built from TRBV5-4 and TRBJ1-1, with TRBD1 matching 8 bases. The CDR3 length is 13 residues. CDR1 and CDR2 (germline): SGHNT, YYREEE (reference sequence). With 4 bases clipped from V and 3 bases from J, the junction kept 2 bases outside the gene matches. The CDR3 DNA reads TGTGCCAGCAGCCGGGACAGGCACACTGAAGCTTTCTTT. Its protein product is CASSRDRHTEAFF. The whole variable domain, remainder taken from reference TRBV5-4 and TRBJ1-1, is ETGVTQSPTHLIKTRGQQVTLRCSSQSGHNTVSWYQQALGQGPQFIFQYYREEENGRGNFPPRFSGLQFPNYSSELNVNALELDDSALYLCASSRDRHTEAFFGQGTRLTVV.

V and J are TRBV7-2 and TRBJ2-3, with D perhaps TRBD2 (6 bases). Germline V CDR1 and CDR2: SGHTA, FQGNSA. The CDR3 is made up of 15 amino acids. V gave up 2 bases and J gave up 3 bases, with 12 bases separating them. CDR3 coding DNA: TGTGCCAGCAGCTTATGGGGAGGTGGGACAGATACGCAGTATTTT. It translates to CASSLWGGGTDTQYF.

This clone was counted once. The chain links TRBV4-3 to TRBJ2-6; D tentatively fits TRBD1 or TRBD2 (5 bases each). The CDR3 is 16 residues long. The V gene's germline CDR1 is LGHNA and CDR2 YSLEER. Trimming took off 1 base at V and 0 bases at J, with 7 bases between the two ends. Written as DNA, the CDR3 is TGCGCCAGCAGCCAAGCCGGGACCTCTGGGGCCAACGTCCTGACTTTC. Translation gives CASSQAGTSGANVLTF.

This clone turned up a few times. This chain uses TRBV6-4 with TRBJ1-1; TRBD1 agrees at 8 bases. Germline CDR1 reads MRHNA; CDR2 reads SNTAGT. This CDR3 is built from 13 residues. Trimming at V came to 2 bases and at J to 12 bases, leaving 8 bases not matched to a gene. CDR3 region: CASSDPWTGRSFF. CDR3 nucleotides: TGTGCCAGCAGTGACCCTTGGACAGGGCGATCTTTCTTT.

The CDR3 here is CASSYLAGGRYEQYF. CDR3 DNA sequence: TGTGCCAGCAGTTACTTAGCGGGAGGGAGGTACGAGCAGTACTTC. J is TRBJ2-7 and V is TRBV6-5; TRBD2 matches at 11 bases. The CDR3 is made up of 15 amino acids. CDR1 MNHEY and CDR2 SVGAGI come from the germline V gene. V shed 1 base and J 4 bases; nucleotides not matched to a gene: 3.

V and J are TRBV5-1 and TRBJ2-5; D gene ambiguous. The CDR3 loop spans 15 amino acids. Germline lookup yields CDR1 SGHRS and CDR2 YFSETQ. V was shortened by 2 bases and J by 2 bases, with 13 bases between the two germline ends. CDR3 in amino acids: CASSFVILDQETQYF. The CDR3 nucleotides read TGCGCCAGCAGCTTTGTCATCCTAGATCAAGAGACCCAGTACTTC.

The table lists this clone with a few counts. The chain has TRBV7-2 and TRBJ2-7; 7 nucleotides line up with TRBD1. The germline CDR1 and CDR2 sequences are SGHTA and FQGNSA. The CDR3 has 14 residues. J lost 3 bases, V lost 4 bases, and 6 bases had no gene match. The CDR3 bases are TGTGCCAGCAGCTCCGACAGGGTGGGCTACGAGCAGTACTTC. It is translated as CASSSDRVGYEQYF.

V is TRBV4-1 and J is TRBJ1-2, with D unclear. The CDR3 spans 14 residues. V was pared by 4 bases and J by 4 bases, with 13 bases between. Germline V gives CDR1 MGHRA, CDR2 YSYEKL. The CDR3 is CASSPMGSGYGYTF. CDR3 nucleotides: TGCGCCAGCAGCCCTATGGGATCGGGCTATGGCTACACCTTC.

In its sample, this clone is medium-sized. The chain combines TRBV7-3 with TRBJ2-1; 8 bases line up with TRBD2. V lost 3 bases to trimming and J lost 8 bases; unmatched junction nucleotides: 9. This CDR3 region has 15 residues. Looked up from germline, CDR1 is SGHTA and CDR2 is FQGTGA. CDR3 sequence reads: CASSFSGRAGDEQFF. Here the CDR3 DNA reads TGTGCCAGCAGCTTTTCCGGGAGGGCCGGGGATGAGCAGTTCTTC.

V usage is TRBV5-6 and J usage is TRBJ2-7; TRBD2 aligns across 11 bases. Germline CDR1 reads SGHDT; CDR2 reads YYEEEE. The CDR3 extends over 14 amino acids. With V trimmed by 7 bases and J by 2 bases, 5 bases remained unmatched. This CDR3 reads CASGYSGRAYEQYF. Written as DNA, the CDR3 is TGTGCCAGCGGATATAGCGGGAGGGCCTACGAGCAGTACTTC.

J is TRBJ1-5 and V is TRBV2; possible D gene TRBD1, 5 bases. CDR3 length equals 13 residues. V was cut by 4 bases and J by 7 bases, with 11 bases left in between. Germline CDR1 reads SNHLY; CDR2 reads FYNNEI. CDR3: CASSAQQVQPQHF. The CDR3 DNA reads as TGTGCCAGCAGTGCCCAACAGGTCCAGCCCCAGCATTTT.

Only one count was recorded for this clone. The genes are TRBV4-3 and TRBJ2-2, with 7 bases that match TRBD2. The CDR3 has 17 amino acids. From germline, CDR1 is LGHNA and CDR2 YSLEER. V shed 0 bases and J 4 bases; nucleotides not matched to a gene: 8. The DNA for the CDR3 is TGCGCCAGCAGCCAAGATACCAGCGGGAAACGCACCGGGGAGCTGTTTTTT. Protein product: CASSQDTSGKRTGELFF.

The chain uses TRBV11-2 and TRBJ1-4; tentative D call: TRBD1 (5 bases). V was cut by 3 bases and J by 3 bases, with 14 bases left in between. From germline, CDR1 is SGHAT and CDR2 FQNNGV. This CDR3 has 16 residues. The CDR3 DNA is TGTGCCAGCAGCTTGGGGGGTCGGGGGTCTAATGAAAAACTGTTTTTT. Translated: CASSLGGRGSNEKLFF.

The rearrangement links TRBV5-4 to TRBJ1-1, with unresolved D. Germline assignment: CDR1 SGHNT and CDR2 YYREEE (reference sequence). V lost 3 bases and J 3 bases, leaving 6 bases between the germline ends. This CDR3 comprises 12 residues. The CDR3 DNA follows: TGTGCCAGCAGCTGGAGGGACACTGAAGCTTTCTTT. It translates to CASSWRDTEAFF.

This rearrangement joins TRBV6-5 to TRBJ2-3; perhaps TRBD1 as D (6 bases). There are 15 residues in the CDR3. V was cut by 6 bases and J by 0 bases, with 13 bases left in between. The germline V gene has CDR1 MNHEY and CDR2 SVGAGI. The CDR3 DNA reads TGTGCCAGCAGACGCAGACAGGCTAGCACAGATACGCAGTATTTT. This sequence encodes CASRRRQASTDTQYF.

By share, this clone counts as medium-sized. V usage is TRBV7-9 and J usage is TRBJ1-2; 7 bases are a match to TRBD1. Germline CDR1 is SEHNR and CDR2 is FQNEAQ (reference sequence). CDR3 length: 13 residues. The V and J ends lost 3 bases and 4 bases, in that order; junction bases with no gene match: 2. CDR3 amino acids: CASSFRDSYGYTF. CDR3 nucleotides: TGTGCCAGCAGCTTTAGGGACAGCTATGGCTACACCTTC.